This TCR beta chain was recorded in a study of blood T cell repertoires in COVID-19. As for the study in general: There were acute and convalescent COVID-19 samples, and they came from the United States, Italy and Spain.

Method: immunoSEQ multiplex PCR; TCRdb's copy keeps in-frame clones and lacks some. The sample carries about 160,000 clones, 75% to 85% recorded once. This clone was counted only a few times. Seattle researchers signed up patients amid active infection and tracked them longitudinally. The TCR originated in a woman aged 55-75 years with COVID-19, enrolled during active disease. Material: peripheral blood.

CDR3 nucleotide sequence: TGTGCCACCAGTGGAGGGGCTAGCGGGAGTTCAGATACGCAGTATTTT. It translates to CATSGGASGSSDTQYF. The chain couples TRBV24-1 to TRBJ2-3; 10 bases align to TRBD2. The length of the CDR3 is 16 residues. Germline CDR1 KGHDR, CDR2 SFDVKD. V was pared by 5 bases and J by 4 bases, with 8 bases of the junction left unmatched.